This passage covers 18 T cell receptor beta chains from one sample sequenced in a study of blood T cell repertoires in COVID-19. Repertoires were generated with immunoSEQ multiplex PCR, while TCRdb's copy carries only in-frame clones and drops some. The sample contains fewer than 200,000 clones, 82% of which appear only once. Specimen: PBMCs or T cells enriched from blood (not recorded which). The receptors come from a man in his 60s who had recovered from COVID-19.

The chain has TRBV27 and TRBJ2-4, with D unclear. The CDR3 has 12 amino acids. With 10 bases removed from V and 3 bases from J, the gap between germline ends came to 10 bases. Germline assignment: CDR1 MNHEY and CDR2 SMNVEV (reference sequence). The chain's CDR3 is CATGVNKNIQYF. The DNA of the CDR3 is TGTGCCACAGGCGTGAACAAAAACATTCAGTACTTC.

The rearrangement links TRBV29-1 to TRBJ1-1, with TRBD1 as a possible D gene (5 bases). Germline CDR1 SQVTM, CDR2 ANQGSEA. The CDR3 runs 13 residues. The ends were cut back, 6 bases at V and 2 bases at J, with 13 bases in the middle. This chain's CDR3 is CSVAVGGNTEAFF. The CDR3 coding sequence is TGCAGCGTGGCGGTGGGGGGTAACACTGAAGCTTTCTTT.

The sample holds a few counts of this clone. The J gene is TRBJ2-7, the V gene TRBV5-1; 8 bases align to TRBD2. V lost 5 bases and J lost 0; bases outside the gene matches: 7. CDR1 and CDR2 from the germline V gene are SGHRS and YFSETQ. This CDR3 has 15 amino acids. The CDR3: CASRLSGESSYEQYF. CDR3 nucleotide sequence: TGCGCCAGCAGACTTAGCGGGGAAAGCTCCTACGAGCAGTACTTC.

This clone was seen at least ten times. The V call is TRBV19, the J call TRBJ1-5, with TRBD1 as a possible D gene (6 bases). The CDR3 loop spans 14 amino acids. Germline V gives CDR1 LNHDA, CDR2 SQIVND (reference sequence). Trimming removed 6 bases from V and 3 bases from J, with 12 bases in between. CDR3: CASSRTGTNQPQHF. CDR3 DNA sequence: TGTGCCAGTAGCCGAACAGGGACCAATCAGCCCCAGCATTTT.

The gene calls are TRBV9 and TRBJ2-7; the match to TRBD2 covers 8 bases. CDR3 size: 14 residues. Germline values: CDR1 SGDLS, CDR2 YYNGEE. The J segment lost 7 bases and the V segment lost 1 base, leaving 7 bases of the junction unmatched. Written as DNA, the CDR3 is TGTGCCAGCAGCGTAAGCGGGAGTGGTGGTGAGCAGTACTTC. This translates into CASSVSGSGGEQYF.

The gene calls are TRBV28 and TRBJ2-4, with TRBD1 identical over 9 bases. Germline V lookup: CDR1 MDHEN, CDR2 SYDVKM. The V gene end was trimmed by 10 bases and the J gene end by 8 bases; junction bases not matched to a gene: 6. The CDR3 is made up of 12 amino acids. The CDR3 is CAIGTGNYIQYF. The CDR3, as DNA: TGTGCCATAGGGACAGGGAACTACATTCAGTACTTC.

This clone is a singleton in its sample. The chain has TRBV28 and TRBJ2-5; 7 bases fit TRBD1. V was pared by 3 bases and J by 2 bases, with 6 bases of the junction left unmatched. This CDR3 region has 15 residues. Per the germline V gene, CDR1 is MDHEN and CDR2 is SYDVKM. The CDR3 bases are TGTGCCAGCAGTTTGTATGGGACAGCACAAGAGACCCAGTACTTC. It is translated as CASSLYGTAQETQYF.

The genes are TRBV7-9 and TRBJ2-2, with D possibly TRBD2 on 6 matching bases. In germline, CDR1 is SEHNR, CDR2 FQNEAQ (reference sequence). The V gene lost 3 bases and the J gene lost 1 base, with 12 bases spanning the gap. The CDR3 has 16 amino acids. As DNA, the CDR3 is TGTGCCAGCAGCTTGGGGGTGCGGGAGAACACCGGGGAGCTGTTTTTT. This gives the protein CASSLGVRENTGELFF. The full variable domain, completed using reference TRBV7-9 and TRBJ2-2, is DTGVSQNPRHKITKRGQNVTFRCDPISEHNRLYWYRQTLGQGPEFLTYFQNEAQLEKSRLLSDRFSAERPKGSFSTLEIQRTEQGDSAMYLCASSLGVRENTGELFFGEGSRLTVL.

Many counts were recorded for this clone. The chain links TRBV5-4 to TRBJ2-3; D remains ambiguous. This CDR3 has 13 amino acids. Trimming cost V 0 bases and J 6 bases, with 8 bases left between them. Per the germline V gene, CDR1 is SGHNT and CDR2 is YYREEE (reference sequence). This CDR3 reads CASSLGQVDTQYF. The CDR3 DNA follows: TGTGCCAGCAGCTTGGGGCAGGTCGATACGCAGTATTTT.

The rearrangement joins TRBV18 to TRBJ2-3; perhaps TRBD2 as D (5 bases). Germline V gene lookup returns CDR1 KGHSH and CDR2 LQKENI. The CDR3 extends over 17 amino acids. V was cut by 2 bases and J by 0 bases, with 15 bases left in between. CDR3 region: CASSPSQRLPSTDTQYF. The CDR3 coding sequence is TGTGCCAGCTCACCAAGTCAGCGACTACCTAGCACAGATACGCAGTATTTT.

The rearrangement uses TRBV10-3 and TRBJ1-1; D gene uncertain. The germline V gene encodes CDR1 ENHRY and CDR2 SYGVKD. The V end lost 8 bases, the J end lost 1 base, and 5 bases lay between the germline ends. This CDR3 has 11 residues. The CDR3 DNA is TGTGCCATCGGGCCGAACACTGAAGCTTTCTTT. It encodes CAIGPNTEAFF.

The rearrangement links TRBV5-1 to TRBJ1-4; D might be TRBD1 (6 bases). The germline CDR1 and CDR2 sequences are SGHRS and YFSETQ. V lost 5 bases and J lost 8, with 13 bases in between. The CDR3 loop spans 13 amino acids. The CDR3 here is CASSQQGNEKLFF. Written as DNA, the CDR3 is TGCGCCAGCAGTCAACAGGGAAACGAAAAACTGTTTTTT.

The gene calls are TRBV5-1 and TRBJ2-3, with 10 bases fitting TRBD1. The ends lost 3 bases at V and 4 bases at J; junction bases unmatched: 2. The length of the CDR3 is 14 residues. CDR1 and CDR2 from the germline V gene are SGHRS and YFSETQ. This CDR3 reads CASSWGQGSDTQYF. In DNA, the CDR3 is TGCGCCAGCAGCTGGGGACAGGGGTCAGATACGCAGTATTTT.

This chain connects TRBV7-3 to TRBJ2-3, with a possible D match to TRBD2 (7 bases). The CDR3 spans 15 residues. Germline V CDR1 and CDR2: SGHTA, FQGTGA. The V end lost 5 bases, the J end lost 1 base, and 13 bases lay between the germline ends. The CDR3 DNA reads TGTGCCAGCAGCCTGGGGGGGGCCGGCACAGATACGCAGTATTTT. Amino acids: CASSLGGAGTDTQYF.

CDR3 nucleotide sequence: TGTGCCAGTGGAGGACAGGGGACCTATGGCTACACCTTC. It is translated as CASGGQGTYGYTF. The chain carries TRBV7-9 and TRBJ1-2, with 9 bases identical to TRBD1. V gave up 9 bases and J gave up 4 bases; unmatched junction bases: 6. Germline V gene lookup returns CDR1 SEHNR and CDR2 FQNEAQ (reference sequence). The CDR3 consists of 13 residues.

CDR3 DNA: TGTGCCAGCAGTTACTCGTCGGGTAGTGGCAATCAGCCCCAGCATTTT. It translates to CASSYSSGSGNQPQHF. The chain recombines TRBV6-6 with TRBJ1-5; the D is unclear. V was clipped by 0 bases and J by 2 bases, with 11 bases between them. This CDR3 contains 16 residues. Per germline, CDR1 MNHNY and CDR2 SVGAGI (reference sequence).

This clone has just a few counts. The chain employs TRBV7-6 and TRBJ2-5; D is uncertain. Germline assignment: CDR1 SGHVS and CDR2 FNYEAQ. The CDR3 length is 17 residues. Trimming cost V 7 bases and J 5 bases, with 26 bases left between them. This chain's CDR3 is CASTNPYLRSSEETQYF. CDR3 sequence (DNA): TGTGCCAGCACGAACCCCTACCTGAGGAGTTCGGAGGAGACCCAGTACTTC.

V is TRBV5-1 and J is TRBJ1-1, with 7 bases fitting TRBD1. This CDR3 is built from 15 residues. V was clipped by 4 bases and J by 0 bases; unmatched bases: 6. Germline values: CDR1 SGHRS, CDR2 YFSETQ. The CDR3 protein is CASSLGTVVNTEAFF. CDR3 DNA: TGCGCCAGCAGCCTAGGGACAGTAGTGAACACTGAAGCTTTCTTT.